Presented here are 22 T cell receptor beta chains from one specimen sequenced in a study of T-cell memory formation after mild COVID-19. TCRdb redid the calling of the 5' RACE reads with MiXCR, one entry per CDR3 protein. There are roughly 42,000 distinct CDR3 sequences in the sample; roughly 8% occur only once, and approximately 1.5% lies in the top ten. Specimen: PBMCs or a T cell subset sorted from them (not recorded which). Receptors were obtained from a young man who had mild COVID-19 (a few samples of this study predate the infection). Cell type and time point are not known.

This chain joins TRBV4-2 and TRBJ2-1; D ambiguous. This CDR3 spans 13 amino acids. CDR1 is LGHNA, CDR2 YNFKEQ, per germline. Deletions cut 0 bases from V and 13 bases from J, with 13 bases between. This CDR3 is CASSQELGVTQFF. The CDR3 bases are TGTGCCAGCAGCCAAGAATTAGGAGTTACACAGTTCTTC.

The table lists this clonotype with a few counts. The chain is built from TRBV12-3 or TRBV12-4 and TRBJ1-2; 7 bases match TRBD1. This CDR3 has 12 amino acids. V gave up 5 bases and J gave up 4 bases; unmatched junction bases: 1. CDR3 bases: TGTGCCAGCAGTAACAGGGGCTATGGCTACACCTTC. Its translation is CASSNRGYGYTF.

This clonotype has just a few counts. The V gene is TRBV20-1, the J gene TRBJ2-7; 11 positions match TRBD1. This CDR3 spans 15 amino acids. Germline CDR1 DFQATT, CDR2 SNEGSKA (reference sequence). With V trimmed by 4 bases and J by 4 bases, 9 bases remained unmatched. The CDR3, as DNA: TGCAGTGCTACCAAGGCAGGGACAGGGGGTTACGAGCAGTACTTC. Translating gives CSATKAGTGGYEQYF.

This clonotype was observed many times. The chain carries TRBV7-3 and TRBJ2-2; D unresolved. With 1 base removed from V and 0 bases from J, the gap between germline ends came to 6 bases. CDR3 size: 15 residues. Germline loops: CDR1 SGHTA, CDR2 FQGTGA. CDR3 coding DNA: TGTGCCAGCAGCTTAAGTACAACGAACACCGGGGAGCTGTTTTTT. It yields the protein CASSLSTTNTGELFF.

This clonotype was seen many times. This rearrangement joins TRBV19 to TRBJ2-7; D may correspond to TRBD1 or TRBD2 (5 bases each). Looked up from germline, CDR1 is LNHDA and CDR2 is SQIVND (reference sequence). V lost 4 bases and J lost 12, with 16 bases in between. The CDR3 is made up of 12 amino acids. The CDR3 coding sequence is TGTGCCAGTAGTACACCACGGGGCCCCCGGTACTTC. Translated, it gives CASSTPRGPRYF.

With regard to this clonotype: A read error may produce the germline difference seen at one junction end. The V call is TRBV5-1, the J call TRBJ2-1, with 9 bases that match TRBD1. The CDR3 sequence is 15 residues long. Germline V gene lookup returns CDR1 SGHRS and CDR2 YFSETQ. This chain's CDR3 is CAISLLGTGNNEQFF. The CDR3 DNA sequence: TGCGCCATCAGCTTGCTTGGGACAGGGAACAATGAGCAGTTCTTC.

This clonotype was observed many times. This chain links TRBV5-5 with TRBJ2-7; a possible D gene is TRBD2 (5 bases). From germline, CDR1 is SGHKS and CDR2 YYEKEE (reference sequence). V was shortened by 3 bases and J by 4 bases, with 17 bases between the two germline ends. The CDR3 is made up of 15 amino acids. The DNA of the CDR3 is TGTGCCAGCAGCTCCCTGCCCCCCGGGAAGTACGAGCAGTACTTC. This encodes CASSSLPPGKYEQYF.

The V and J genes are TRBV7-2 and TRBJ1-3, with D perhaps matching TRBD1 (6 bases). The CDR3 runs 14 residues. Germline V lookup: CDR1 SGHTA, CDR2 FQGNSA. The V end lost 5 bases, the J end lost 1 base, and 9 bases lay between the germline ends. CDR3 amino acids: CASSPGTSGNTIYF. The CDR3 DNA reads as TGTGCCAGCAGCCCTGGGACATCTGGAAACACCATATATTTT.

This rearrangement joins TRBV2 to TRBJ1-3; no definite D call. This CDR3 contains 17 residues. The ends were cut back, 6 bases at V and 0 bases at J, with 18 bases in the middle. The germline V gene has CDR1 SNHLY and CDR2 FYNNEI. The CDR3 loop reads CASRYRLVRTSGNTIYF. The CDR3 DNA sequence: TGTGCCAGCAGGTACCGACTAGTACGAACCTCTGGAAACACCATATATTTT.

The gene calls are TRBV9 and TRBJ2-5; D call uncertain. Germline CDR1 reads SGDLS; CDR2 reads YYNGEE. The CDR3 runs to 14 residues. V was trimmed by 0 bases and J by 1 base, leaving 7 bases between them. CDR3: CASSVGLSQETQYF. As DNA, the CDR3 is TGTGCCAGCAGCGTAGGACTTTCCCAAGAGACCCAGTACTTC.

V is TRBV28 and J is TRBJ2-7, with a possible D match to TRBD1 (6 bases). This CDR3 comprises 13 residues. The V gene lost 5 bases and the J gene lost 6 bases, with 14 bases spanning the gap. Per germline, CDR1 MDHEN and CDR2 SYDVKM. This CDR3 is CASSPIGTPEQYV. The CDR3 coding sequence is TGTGCCAGCAGTCCAATCGGGACACCCGAGCAGTACGTC.

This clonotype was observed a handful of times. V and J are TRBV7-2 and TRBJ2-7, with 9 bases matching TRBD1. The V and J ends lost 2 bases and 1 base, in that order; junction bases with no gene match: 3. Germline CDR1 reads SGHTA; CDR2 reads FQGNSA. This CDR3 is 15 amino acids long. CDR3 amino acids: CASSLYGTGSYEQYF. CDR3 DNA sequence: TGTGCCAGCAGCTTATACGGGACAGGGTCCTACGAGCAGTACTTC. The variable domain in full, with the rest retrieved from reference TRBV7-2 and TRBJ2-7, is GAGVSQSPSNKVTEKGKDVELRCDPISGHTALYWYRQSLGQGLEFLIYFQGNSAPDKSGLPSDRFSAERTGGSVSTLTIQRTQQEDSAVYLCASSLYGTGSYEQYFGPGTRLTVT.

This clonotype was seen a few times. The CDR3 is CASRGTPSRRGYTF. The CDR3 DNA follows: TGTGCCAGCAGGGGGACTCCAAGCCGTCGGGGCTACACCTTC. The genes are TRBV12-3 or TRBV12-4 and TRBJ1-2; tentatively, D is TRBD1 (5 bases). Trimming removed 6 bases at V and 8 bases at J, with 19 bases between. This CDR3 contains 14 residues.

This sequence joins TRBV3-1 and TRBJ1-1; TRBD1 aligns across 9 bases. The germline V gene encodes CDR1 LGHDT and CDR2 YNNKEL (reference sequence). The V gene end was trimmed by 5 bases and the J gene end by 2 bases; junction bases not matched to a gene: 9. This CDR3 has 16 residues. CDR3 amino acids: CASSARDRVTNTEAFF. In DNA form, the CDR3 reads TGTGCCAGCAGCGCCCGGGACAGGGTAACTAACACTGAAGCTTTCTTT.

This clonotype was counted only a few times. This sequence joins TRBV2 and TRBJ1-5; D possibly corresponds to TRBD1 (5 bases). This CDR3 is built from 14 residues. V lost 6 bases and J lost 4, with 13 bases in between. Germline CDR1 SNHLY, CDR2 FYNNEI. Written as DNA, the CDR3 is TGTGCCAGCAGAGTTAAAGGGGCGAATCAGCCCCAGCATTTT. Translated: CASRVKGANQPQHF. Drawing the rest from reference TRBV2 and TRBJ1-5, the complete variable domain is EPEVTQTPSHQVTQMGQEVILRCVPISNHLYFYWYRQILGQKVEFLVSFYNNEISEKSEIFDDQFSVERPDGSNFTLKIRSTKLEDSAMYFCASRVKGANQPQHFGDGTRLSIL.

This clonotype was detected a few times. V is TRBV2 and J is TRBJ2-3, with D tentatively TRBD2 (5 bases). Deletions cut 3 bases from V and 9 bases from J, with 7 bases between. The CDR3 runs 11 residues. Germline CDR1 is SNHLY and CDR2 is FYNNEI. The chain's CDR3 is CASSDEGTQYF. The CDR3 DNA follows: TGTGCCAGCAGTGATGAGGGCACGCAGTATTTT. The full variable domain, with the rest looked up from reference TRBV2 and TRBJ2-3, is EPEVTQTPSHQVTQMGQEVILRCVPISNHLYFYWYRQILGQKVEFLVSFYNNEISEKSEIFDDQFSVERPDGSNFTLKIRSTKLEDSAMYFCASSDEGTQYFGPGTRLTVL.

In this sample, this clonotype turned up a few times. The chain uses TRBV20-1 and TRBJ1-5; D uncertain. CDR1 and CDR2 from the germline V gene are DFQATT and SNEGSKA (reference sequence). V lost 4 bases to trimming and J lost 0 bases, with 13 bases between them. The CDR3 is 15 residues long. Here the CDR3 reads CSAKGERYSNQPQHF. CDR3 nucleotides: TGCAGTGCTAAGGGCGAGCGTTATAGCAATCAGCCCCAGCATTTT.

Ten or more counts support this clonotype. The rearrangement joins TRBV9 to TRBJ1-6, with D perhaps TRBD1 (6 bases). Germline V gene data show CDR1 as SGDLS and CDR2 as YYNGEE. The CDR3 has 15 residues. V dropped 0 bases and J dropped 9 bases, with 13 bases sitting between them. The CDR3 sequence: CASSVAYRETSPLHF. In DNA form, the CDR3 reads TGTGCCAGCAGCGTAGCGTACAGGGAGACTTCACCCCTCCACTTT.

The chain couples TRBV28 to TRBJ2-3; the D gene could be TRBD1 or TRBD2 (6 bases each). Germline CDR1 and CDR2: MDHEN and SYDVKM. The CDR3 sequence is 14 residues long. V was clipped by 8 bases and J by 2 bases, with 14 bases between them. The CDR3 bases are TGTGCCAGCCGGCGTACGGGGGCCACAGATACGCAGTATTTT. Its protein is CASRRTGATDTQYF.

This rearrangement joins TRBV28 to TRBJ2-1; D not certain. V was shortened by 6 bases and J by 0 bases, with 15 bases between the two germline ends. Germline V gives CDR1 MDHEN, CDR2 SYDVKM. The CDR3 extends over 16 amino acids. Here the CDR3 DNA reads TGTGCCAGCAGCAGGCCCGGCTCGAGCTCCTACAATGAGCAGTTCTTC. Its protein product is CASSRPGSSSYNEQFF.

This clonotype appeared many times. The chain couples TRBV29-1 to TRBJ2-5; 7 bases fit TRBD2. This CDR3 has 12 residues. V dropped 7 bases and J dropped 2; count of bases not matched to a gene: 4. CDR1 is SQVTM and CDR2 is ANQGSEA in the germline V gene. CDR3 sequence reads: CSGGGSQETQYF. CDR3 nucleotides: TGCAGCGGGGGGGGGTCACAAGAGACCCAGTACTTC.

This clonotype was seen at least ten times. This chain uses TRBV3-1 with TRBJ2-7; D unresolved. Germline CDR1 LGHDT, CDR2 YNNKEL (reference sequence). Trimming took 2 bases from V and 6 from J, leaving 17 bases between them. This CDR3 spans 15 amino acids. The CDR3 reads CASSQTAGSSPEQYV. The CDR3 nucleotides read TGTGCCAGCAGCCAAACCGCCGGGTCCTCACCCGAGCAGTACGTC.